This T cell receptor (beta chain) originates from a study of cytomegalovirus exposure and HLA in healthy donors. The germline gives CDR1 SGDLS, CDR2 YYNGEE. V lost 2 bases and J 1 base, leaving 12 bases between the germline ends. This CDR3 has 15 amino acids. Primers for the PCR totalled 60 Vbeta and 13 Jbeta. The table came from immunoSEQ multiplex PCR; TCRdb's copy has only in-frame clones and leaves some out. The data hold 70,000 to 100,000 clones, with 80% observed a single time. This TCR derives from a man between 18 and 29 years old in good health and CMV-seronegative. Sequences were obtained from PBMCs. The genes are TRBV9 and TRBJ2-5, with a tentative D call TRBD1 (6 bases). CDR3 DNA sequence: TGTGCCAGCAGCGTTCGTACAGGGCGCCAAGAGACCCAGTACTTC. This codes for CASSVRTGRQETQYF. Variable domain in full (rest from reference TRBV9 and TRBJ2-5): DSGVTQTPKHLITATGQRVTLRCSPRSGDLSVYWYQQSLDQGLQFLIQYYNGEERAKGNILERFSAQQFPDLHSELNLSSLELGDSALYFCASSVRTGRQETQYFGPGTRLLVL.